This T cell receptor beta chain appears in the sequencing data of a study of T cells in Graves' hyperthyroidism and ophthalmopathy. Whole-study findings and limits: Blood samples included most of the expanded thyroid clonotypes exceeding 0.001.

PBMCs were collected from a roughly 10 ml volume of fresh peripheral blood. Researchers amplified the TCR beta CDR3 regions from RNA transcripts. TCR CDR3 regions were first amplified by RT-PCR with HTBI primers. TCRdb independently ran MiXCR on the multiplex PCR reads; one entry per CDR3 protein. The data show about 480,000 distinct CDR3 sequences, with around 22% seen just once and 11% held by the top ten. CDR1 SGHDT and CDR2 YYEEEE come from the germline V gene. The V end lost 4 bases, the J end lost 0 bases, and 19 bases lay between the germline ends. The CDR3 loop spans 17 amino acids. This clonotype was seen many times. Its matching antigen is unknown.

V is TRBV5-6 and J is TRBJ2-5; possible D gene TRBD2, 6 bases. Sequenced: blood. The clonotype originates from a woman in her thirties with Graves' ophthalmopathy. In nucleotides, the CDR3 is TGTGCCAGCAGCCTGTCCTACGGAGGGCAGTACCAAGAGACCCAGTACTTC. Translating gives CASSLSYGGQYQETQYF.